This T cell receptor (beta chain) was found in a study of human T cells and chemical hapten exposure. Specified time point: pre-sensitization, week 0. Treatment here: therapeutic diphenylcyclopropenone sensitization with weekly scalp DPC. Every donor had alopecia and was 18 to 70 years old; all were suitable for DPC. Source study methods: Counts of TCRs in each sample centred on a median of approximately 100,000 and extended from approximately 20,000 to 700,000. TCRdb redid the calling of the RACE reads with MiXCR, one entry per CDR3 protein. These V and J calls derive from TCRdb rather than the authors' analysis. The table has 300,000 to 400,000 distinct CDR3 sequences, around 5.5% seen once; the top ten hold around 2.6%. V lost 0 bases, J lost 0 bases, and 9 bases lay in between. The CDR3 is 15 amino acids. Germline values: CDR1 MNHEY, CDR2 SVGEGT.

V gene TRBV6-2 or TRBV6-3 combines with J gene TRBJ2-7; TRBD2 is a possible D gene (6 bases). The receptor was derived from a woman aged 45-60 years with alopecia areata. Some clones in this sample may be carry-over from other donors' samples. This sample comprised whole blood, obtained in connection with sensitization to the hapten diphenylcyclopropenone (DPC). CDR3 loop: CASSYSGGLSYEQYF. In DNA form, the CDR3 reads TGTGCCAGCAGTTACTCGGGGGGACTCTCCTACGAGCAGTACTTC.